The next 9 T cell receptor beta chains were all read from a single sample in a study of identical twins. TCRdb re-called the 5' RACE reads through MiXCR, storing one row per CDR3 protein. The data contain about 890,000 distinct CDR3 sequences, 9% to 15% of them singletons. These data were likewise used in another study, on yellow fever vaccine responses in identical twins.

Material: PBMCs. Receptors originate from a woman aged 18-29 years in good health.

This clonotype was observed a few times. V usage is TRBV18 and J usage is TRBJ1-6, with D unresolved. From germline, CDR1 is KGHSH and CDR2 LQKENI. With 1 base removed from V and 7 bases from J, the gap between germline ends came to 5 bases. This CDR3 has 13 residues. CDR3 DNA sequence: TGTGCCAGCTCACCACGGGTAAATTCACCCCTCCACTTT. The encoded protein is CASSPRVNSPLHF.

This clonotype has a handful of counts. This rearrangement joins TRBV3-1 to TRBJ2-3; 12 bases align to TRBD2. V shed 4 bases and J 2 bases; nucleotides not matched to a gene: 7. The CDR3 contains 17 residues. CDR1 and CDR2 from the germline V gene are LGHDT and YNNKEL (reference sequence). This CDR3 is CASSRRLAGALTDTQYF. The CDR3 DNA reads TGTGCCAGCAGCCGGCGACTAGCGGGGGCCCTCACAGATACGCAGTATTTT.

This clonotype was detected once. The chain has TRBV20-1 and TRBJ1-3; 11 nucleotides line up with TRBD1. After removal of 5 bases from V and 3 bases from J, the junction contained 3 bases not matched to a gene. CDR3 length: 14 amino acids. Germline assignment: CDR1 DFQATT and CDR2 SNEGSKA (reference sequence). CDR3 region: CSAPGQGGGNTIYF. DNA of the CDR3: TGCAGTGCTCCGGGACAGGGGGGTGGAAACACCATATATTTT.

This chain links TRBV20-1 with TRBJ2-7, with 7 bases matching TRBD2. The CDR3 runs 15 residues. The germline V gene encodes CDR1 DFQATT and CDR2 SNEGSKA (reference sequence). The V segment lost 1 base and the J segment 2 bases; nucleotides outside the gene matches: 8. CDR3: CSARVWTSPTYEQYF. CDR3 nucleotides: TGCAGTGCTAGAGTTTGGACTAGTCCCACCTACGAGCAGTACTTC.

In this sample, this clonotype turned up many times. This chain connects TRBV20-1 to TRBJ1-1, with D hard to call. Trimming stripped 6 bases from V and 7 bases from J, with 9 bases between. Germline-derived CDR1 and CDR2 are DFQATT and SNEGSKA (reference sequence). This CDR3 region has 10 residues. DNA of the CDR3: TGCAGTGCACGTTTTGGTGAAGCTTTCTTT. It is translated as CSARFGEAFF.

V and J are TRBV2 and TRBJ1-1; possibly TRBD1 for D (6 bases). This CDR3 contains 13 residues. Germline CDR1 reads SNHLY; CDR2 reads FYNNEI. V lost 5 bases and J 7 bases, leaving 14 bases between the germline ends. The CDR3 sequence is CASSRGQLGEAFF. The CDR3 DNA is TGTGCCAGCAGTCGAGGACAGCTTGGTGAAGCTTTCTTT.

This clonotype was counted ten times or more. This chain joins TRBV25-1 and TRBJ1-2; no clear D gene. CDR3 length: 12 residues. The germline CDR1 and CDR2 sequences are MGHDK and SYGVNS. V was trimmed by 2 bases and J by 7 bases, leaving 8 bases between them. In DNA form, the CDR3 reads TGTGCCAGCAGTGAACCCTTTTTTGGCTACACCTTC. As protein: CASSEPFFGYTF.

The chain carries TRBV7-3 and TRBJ2-1, with 8 nucleotides matching TRBD2. Unmatched junction bases numbered 6, after V lost 0 bases and J lost 5 bases. The germline V gene has CDR1 SGHTA and CDR2 FQGTGA. This CDR3 has 16 residues. CDR3 amino acids: CASSLTGRAFNNEQFF. The CDR3, as DNA: TGTGCCAGCAGCTTAACCGGGAGGGCCTTCAACAATGAGCAGTTCTTC.

This clonotype appeared once. The chain has TRBV20-1 and TRBJ2-3; 12 nucleotides line up with TRBD2. Germline V lookup: CDR1 DFQATT, CDR2 SNEGSKA (reference sequence). The CDR3 covers 14 residues. With 3 bases clipped from V and 5 bases from J, the junction kept 3 bases outside the gene matches. The CDR3 loop reads CSASPSGRGDTQYF. CDR3 bases: TGCAGTGCTAGCCCTAGCGGGAGGGGAGATACGCAGTATTTT.